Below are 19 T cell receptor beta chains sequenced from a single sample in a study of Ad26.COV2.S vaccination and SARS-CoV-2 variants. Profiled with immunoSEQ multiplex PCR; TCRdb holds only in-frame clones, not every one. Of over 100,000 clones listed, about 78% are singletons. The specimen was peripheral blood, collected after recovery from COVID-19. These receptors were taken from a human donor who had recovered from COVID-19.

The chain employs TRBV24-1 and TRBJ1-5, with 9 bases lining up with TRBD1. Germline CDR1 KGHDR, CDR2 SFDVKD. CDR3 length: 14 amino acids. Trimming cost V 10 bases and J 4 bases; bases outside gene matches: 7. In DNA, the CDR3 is TGTGCCACTCATCCGGGACAGGGTAATCAGCCCCAGCATTTT. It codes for CATHPGQGNQPQHF.

The chain's CDR3 is CASSANGEPNSPLHF. CDR3 nucleotide sequence: TGTGCCAGCAGCGCTAATGGAGAACCTAATTCACCCCTCCACTTT. This sequence joins TRBV9 and TRBJ1-6, with no clear D. V was pared by 3 bases and J by 6 bases, with 13 bases between. Germline assignment: CDR1 SGDLS and CDR2 YYNGEE. The CDR3 consists of 15 residues.

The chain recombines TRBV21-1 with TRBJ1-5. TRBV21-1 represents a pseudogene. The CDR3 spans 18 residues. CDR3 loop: CASSSQNRGAGRNQPQHF. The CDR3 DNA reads TGTGCCAGCAGCTCCCAAAACCGGGGAGCGGGGCGCAATCAGCCCCAGCATTTT.

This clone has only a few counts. CDR3 sequence reads: CASRLWGTNQPQHF. The DNA of the CDR3 is TGCGCCAGCCGTCTATGGGGTACGAATCAGCCCCAGCATTTT. This chain connects TRBV10-1 to TRBJ1-5; D is ambiguous. In germline, CDR1 is WNHNN, CDR2 SYGVQD (reference sequence). CDR3 length: 14 amino acids. V was clipped by 8 bases and J by 4 bases, with 15 bases between them.

The CDR3 DNA follows: TGTGCCAGCAGCCCTTCAGGGGGCTCCTACAATGAGCAGTTCTTC. Protein sequence: CASSPSGGSYNEQFF. This rearrangement joins TRBV7-6 to TRBJ2-1; 7 bases map to TRBD1. CDR1 is SGHVS and CDR2 is FNYEAQ in the germline V gene. J gave up 0 bases and V 5 bases, and 4 bases lay outside the gene matches. The CDR3 loop spans 15 amino acids.

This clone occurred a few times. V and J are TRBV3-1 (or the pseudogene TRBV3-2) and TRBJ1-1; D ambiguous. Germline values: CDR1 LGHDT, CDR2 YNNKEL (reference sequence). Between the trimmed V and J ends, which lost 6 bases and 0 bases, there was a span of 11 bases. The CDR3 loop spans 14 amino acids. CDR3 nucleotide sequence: TGTGCCAGCAGTCGTCCCGGGTTGAACACTGAAGCTTTCTTT. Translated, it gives CASSRPGLNTEAFF.

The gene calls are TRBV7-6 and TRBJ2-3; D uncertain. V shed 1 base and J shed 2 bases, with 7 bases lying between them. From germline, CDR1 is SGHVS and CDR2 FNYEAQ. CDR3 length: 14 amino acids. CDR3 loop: CASSLGPDTDTQYF. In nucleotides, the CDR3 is TGTGCCAGCAGCTTAGGCCCCGACACAGATACGCAGTATTTT.

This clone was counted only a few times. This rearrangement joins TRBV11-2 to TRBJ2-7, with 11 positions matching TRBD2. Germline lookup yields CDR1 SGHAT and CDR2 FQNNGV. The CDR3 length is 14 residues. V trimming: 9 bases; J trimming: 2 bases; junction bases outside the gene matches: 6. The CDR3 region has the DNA TGTGCCAGTACCCTAGCGGGGGGCACCTACGAGCAGTACTTC. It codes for CASTLAGGTYEQYF.

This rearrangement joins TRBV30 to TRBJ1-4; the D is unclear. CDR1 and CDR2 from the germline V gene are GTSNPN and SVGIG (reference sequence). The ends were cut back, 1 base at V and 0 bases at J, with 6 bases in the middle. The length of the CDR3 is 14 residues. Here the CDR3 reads CAWSAEATNEKLFF. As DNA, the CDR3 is TGTGCCTGGAGTGCCGAAGCAACTAATGAAAAACTGTTTTTT.

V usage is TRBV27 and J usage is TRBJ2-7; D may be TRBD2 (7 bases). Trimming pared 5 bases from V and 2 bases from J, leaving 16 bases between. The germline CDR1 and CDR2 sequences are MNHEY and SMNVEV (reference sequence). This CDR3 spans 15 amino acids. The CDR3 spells CASSGAGAPPYEQYF. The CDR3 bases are TGTGCCAGCAGTGGGGCGGGGGCCCCTCCCTACGAGCAGTACTTC.

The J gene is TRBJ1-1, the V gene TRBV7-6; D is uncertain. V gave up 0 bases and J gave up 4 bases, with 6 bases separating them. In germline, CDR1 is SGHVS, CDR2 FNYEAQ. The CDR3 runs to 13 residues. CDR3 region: CASSLAQGTEAFF. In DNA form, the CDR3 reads TGTGCCAGCAGCTTAGCGCAAGGCACTGAAGCTTTCTTT.

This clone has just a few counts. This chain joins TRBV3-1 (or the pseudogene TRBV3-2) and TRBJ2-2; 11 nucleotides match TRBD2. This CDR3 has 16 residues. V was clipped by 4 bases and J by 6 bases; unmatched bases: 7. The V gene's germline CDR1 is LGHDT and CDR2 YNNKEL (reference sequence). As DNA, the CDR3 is TGTGCCAGCAGCCTCAATAGCGGGGGGGCGGCCGGGGAGCTGTTTTTT. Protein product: CASSLNSGGAAGELFF.

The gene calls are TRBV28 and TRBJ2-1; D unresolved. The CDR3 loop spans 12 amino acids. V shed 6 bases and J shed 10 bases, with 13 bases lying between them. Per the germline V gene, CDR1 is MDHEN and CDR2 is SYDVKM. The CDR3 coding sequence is TGTGCCAGCAGCTCACTCGACCGAGAGCAGTTCTTC. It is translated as CASSSLDREQFF.

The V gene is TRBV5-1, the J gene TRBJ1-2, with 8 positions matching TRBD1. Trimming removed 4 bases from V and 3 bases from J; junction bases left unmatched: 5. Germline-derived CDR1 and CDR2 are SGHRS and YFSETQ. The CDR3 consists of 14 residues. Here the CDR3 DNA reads TGCGCCAGCAGCAGAGGACAGGGAGACTATGGCTACACCTTC. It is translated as CASSRGQGDYGYTF.

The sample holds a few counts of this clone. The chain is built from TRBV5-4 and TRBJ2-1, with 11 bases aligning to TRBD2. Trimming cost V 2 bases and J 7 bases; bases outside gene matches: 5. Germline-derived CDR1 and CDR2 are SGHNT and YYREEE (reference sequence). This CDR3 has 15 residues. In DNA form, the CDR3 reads TGTGCCAGCAGCTTCGGACTAGCGGGTGTTAATGAGCAGTTCTTC. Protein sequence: CASSFGLAGVNEQFF.

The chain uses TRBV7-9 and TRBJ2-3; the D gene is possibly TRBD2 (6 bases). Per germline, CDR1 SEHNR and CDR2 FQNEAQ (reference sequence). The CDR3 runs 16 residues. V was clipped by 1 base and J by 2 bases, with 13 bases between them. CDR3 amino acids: CASSLGRGSYTDTQYF. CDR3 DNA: TGTGCCAGCAGCTTAGGCCGGGGGAGCTACACAGATACGCAGTATTTT.

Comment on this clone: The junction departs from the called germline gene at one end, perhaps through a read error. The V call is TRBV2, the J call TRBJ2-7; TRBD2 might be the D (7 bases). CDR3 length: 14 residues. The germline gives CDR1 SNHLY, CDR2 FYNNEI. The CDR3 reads CASSELNPGGLQSF. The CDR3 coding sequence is TGTGCCAGCAGTGAACTCAATCCGGGGGGCCTTCAGTCCTTC.

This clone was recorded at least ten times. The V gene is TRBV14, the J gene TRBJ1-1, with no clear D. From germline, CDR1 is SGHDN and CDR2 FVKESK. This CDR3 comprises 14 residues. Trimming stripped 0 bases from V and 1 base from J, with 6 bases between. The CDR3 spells CASSQDWANTEAFF. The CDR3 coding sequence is TGTGCCAGCAGCCAAGATTGGGCGAACACTGAAGCTTTCTTT.

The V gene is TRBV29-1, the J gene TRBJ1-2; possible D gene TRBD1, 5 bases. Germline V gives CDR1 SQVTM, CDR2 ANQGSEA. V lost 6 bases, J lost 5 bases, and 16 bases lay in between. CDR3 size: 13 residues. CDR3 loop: CSVSHSQGYGYTF. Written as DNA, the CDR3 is TGCAGCGTGTCGCACAGTCAGGGATATGGCTACACCTTC.